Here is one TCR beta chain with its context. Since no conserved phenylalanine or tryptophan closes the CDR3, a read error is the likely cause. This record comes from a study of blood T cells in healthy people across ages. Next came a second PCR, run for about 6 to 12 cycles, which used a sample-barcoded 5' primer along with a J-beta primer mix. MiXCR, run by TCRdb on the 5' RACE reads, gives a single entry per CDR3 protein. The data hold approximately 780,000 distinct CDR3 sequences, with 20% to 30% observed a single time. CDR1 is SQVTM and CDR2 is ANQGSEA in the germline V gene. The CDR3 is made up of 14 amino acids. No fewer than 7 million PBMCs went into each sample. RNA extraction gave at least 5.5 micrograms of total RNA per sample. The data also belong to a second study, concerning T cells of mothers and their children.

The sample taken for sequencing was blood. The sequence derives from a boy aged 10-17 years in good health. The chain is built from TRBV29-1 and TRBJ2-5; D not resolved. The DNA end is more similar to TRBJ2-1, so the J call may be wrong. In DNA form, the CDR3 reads TGCAGCGTTGAAGATTTTAGCACCGCAAATGAGCAGTTCCTC. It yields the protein CSVEDFSTANEQFL.